The source of this T cell receptor beta chain is a study of identical twins. Germline-derived CDR1 and CDR2 are MNHEY and SMNVEV (reference sequence). Trimming shortened V by 3 bases and J by 0 bases, and 5 bases separated the two germline ends. This CDR3 spans 13 amino acids. Using its own MiXCR run on the 5' RACE reads, TCRdb lists one record per CDR3 protein. The table records around 680,000 distinct CDR3 sequences, 8.6% of them present only once. Study results and caveats: It was out-of-frame TCR alpha sharing in monozygotic twins that models underestimated.

Healthy Caucasian donors formed the entire cohort. This clonotype was seen more than once but under ten times. Its specificity is unknown. The data also belong to a second study, concerning yellow fever vaccine responses in identical twins.

This chain connects TRBV27 to TRBJ2-5, with unresolved D. What was sequenced was PBMCs. This clonotype was obtained from a woman aged 18-29 years in good health. The CDR3, as DNA: TGTGCCAGCAGTTTTCTGTACCAAGAGACCCAGTACTTC. This encodes CASSFLYQETQYF.